The clone carrying this T cell receptor beta chain was seen repeatedly, ten times or more. These data originate in a study of regulatory T cells in long-lasting Graves disease. For the study at large: It was over 5 years of antithyroid drugs, with positive TSH receptor antibodies, that meant persistent Graves' disease.

The sample's time point: persistent/refractory GD, antithyroid drugs over 5 years with positive TRAb. After RNA was extracted from PBMCs, the TCR library was made from it. The CDR3 runs to 15 residues. V lost 2 bases to trimming and J lost 7 bases; unmatched junction nucleotides: 6. Germline V gene lookup returns CDR1 SNHLY and CDR2 FYNNEI. Arm-PCR of CDR3 regions and iRepertoire HTBI primers were used to build TCR beta libraries. MiXCR, applied by TCRdb to the multiplex PCR reads, yields one record per CDR3 protein. The sample consists of more than 650,000 distinct CDR3 sequences, around 30% of them appearing once.

Sample: peripheral blood mononuclear cells (PBMCs), taken when the disease was refractory, from a patient treated with antithyroid drugs. This clonotype was obtained from a female donor with Graves disease. The chain carries TRBV2 and TRBJ2-2; 8 nucleotides agree with TRBD1. The CDR3 sequence: CASSESQGANGELFF. The CDR3 DNA reads as TGTGCCAGCAGTGAAAGCCAGGGGGCGAACGGGGAGCTGTTTTTT.